This T cell receptor (beta chain) was identified during a study of T cell responses to AZD1222 COVID-19 vaccine. The overall study: Combined were second doses at about 4 or about 12 weeks.

Concerning this clone: The antigen is undetermined.

Notes on the study in general: Clonal diversity was possibly underestimated, and white British individuals and females predominated among donors. Spike-specific TCR depth and breadth grew after two AZD1222 doses.

Clones were read by immunoSEQ multiplex PCR, and TCRdb kept only the in-frame ones, dropping some. Of 96,000 or so clones listed, nearly 90% were seen once; the top ten hold under 2%. The ends were cut back, 6 bases at V and 0 bases at J, with 8 bases in the middle. The CDR3 covers 13 residues. CDR1 is SNHLY and CDR2 is FYNNEI in the germline V gene. The chain couples TRBV2 to TRBJ1-1; no clear D. The TCR comes from an adult in good health. The sequences come from peripheral blood, collected on day 0 of AZD1222 vaccination. The CDR3 DNA sequence: TGTGCCAGCAGGGCAGGAATGAACACTGAAGCTTTCTTT. Translating gives CASRAGMNTEAFF.